The rows below give T cell receptor beta chains drawn from one sample of a study of vaccination effects on CD4 cells after COVID-19. Their antigens remain unidentified. Generated by immunoSEQ multiplex PCR, the TCRdb table keeps only in-frame clones and is missing some. The profile covers about 48,000 clones, with more than 65% appearing a single time and over 4.5% taken by the ten largest. The material was CD4+ T cells from PBMCs cultured without peptide, obtained before COVID-19 vaccination. These receptors were obtained from a human donor who received a COVID-19 vaccine. Each CDR3 is given with its conserved first and last residue. The order of the fields is V gene, J gene, clone size, D gene, CDR3 DNA, CDR3 protein. The D gene is left open where the match is weak. Expanded clones get a size class; other rows say once, few or many, or leave the size out.

TRBV14	TRBJ2-1	.	.	TGTGCCAGCAGCCACGGGTGGGGTCGATACTCCTACAATGAGCAGTTCTTC	CASSHGWGRYSYNEQFF
TRBV30	TRBJ1-5	few	TRBD1	TGTGCCTGGAGTGCGCAGAGGACAGGGGGCCGGAGCAATCAGCCCCAGCATTTT	CAWSAQRTGGRSNQPQHF
TRBV4-1	TRBJ2-5	.	.	TGCGCCAGCAGCCGAGGGGAAGCACAGACAGAGACCCAGTACTTC	CASSRGEAQTETQYF
TRBV7-9	TRBJ1-1	few	TRBD1	TGTGCCAGCAGCGTAATAGGGCAGGGGGCGCGAGCTTTCTTT	CASSVIGQGARAFF
TRBV19	TRBJ1-1	few	TRBD1	TGTGCCAGTAGTATAATTGGCAGGGGGCTGAGGACTGAAGCTTTCTTT	CASSIIGRGLRTEAFF
TRBV12-3/TRBV12-4	TRBJ2-7	.	.	TGTGCCAGCAGTTCGGGCCGTTACTACGAGCAGTACTTC	CASSSGRYYEQYF
TRBV19	TRBJ1-4	.	.	TGTGCCAGTAGTATTCGTCGGGAAAAACTGTTTTTT	CASSIRREKLFF
TRBV9	TRBJ1-4	few	.	TGTGCCAGCAGCGTTTCTCCGACAGGTCGTAATGAAAAACTGTTTTTT	CASSVSPTGRNEKLFF
TRBV7-9	TRBJ2-7	.	.	TGTGCCAGCAGCTTCGAATCGACGTTCGACGAGCAGTACTTC	CASSFESTFDEQYF
TRBV5-1	TRBJ2-7	.	.	TGCGCCAGCAGCTTGACTAGGGACCCCTACGAGCAGTACTTC	CASSLTRDPYEQYF
TRBV24-1	TRBJ1-2	.	TRBD1	TGTGCCACCAGTGATCCAGGGACAGGGAGTTATGGCTACACCTTC	CATSDPGTGSYGYTF
TRBV23-1	TRBJ1-2	once	TRBD1	TGCGCCAGCAGTCAAAGGACAGGGGTATCCTATGGCTACACCTTC	CASSQRTGVSYGYTF
TRBV7-9	TRBJ1-5	.	.	TGTGCCAGCAGCTTAGGGGGGAACAGCCTGCAGCCCCAGCATTTT	CASSLGGNSLQPQHF
TRBV29-1	TRBJ1-1	.	.	TGCAGCGTTGAAGATCTGCGGGTGGAAGCTTTCTTT	CSVEDLRVEAFF
TRBV7-2	TRBJ2-1	few	TRBD2	TGTGCCAGCAGCATAACTAGCGGAAGCTCCTACAATGAGCAGTTCTTC	CASSITSGSSYNEQFF
TRBV5-1	TRBJ2-1	.	.	TGCGCCAGCAGCTTGGTTCTTGTTTCGGGAGCGGCGGGGAATGAGCAGTTCTTC	CASSLVLVSGAAGNEQFF
TRBV2	TRBJ2-3	.	TRBD1	TGTGCCAGCAGTGAGAGGTGGACAGGTATAGGGGATACGCAGTATTTT	CASSERWTGIGDTQYF
TRBV6-2/TRBV6-3	TRBJ2-3	few	TRBD2	TGTGCCAGCAGTTACTCGGGACTAGCGGGAGTTTCGGATTTT	CASSYSGLAGVSDF
TRBV2	TRBJ1-3	.	.	TGTGCCAGCAGACCCGACTTAATATTTGGAAACACCATATATTTT	CASRPDLIFGNTIYF
TRBV28	TRBJ1-4	.	.	TGTGCCAGCAGTTTTTCAACAGGGAAAAATGAAAAACTGTTTTTT	CASSFSTGKNEKLFF
TRBV5-1	TRBJ2-1	.	.	TGCGCCAGCAGCTTGGAGCGGGTCTCCTACAATGAGCAGTTCTTC	CASSLERVSYNEQFF
TRBV28	TRBJ2-7	.	.	TGTGCCAGCAGTTTATCGGGCCCCTACGAGCAGTACTTC	CASSLSGPYEQYF
TRBV7-9	TRBJ2-7	few	.	TGTGCCAGCAGCTCTTCCCTCGAGCAGTACTTC	CASSSSLEQYF
TRBV7-9	TRBJ2-7	.	TRBD2	TGTGCCAGCAGCTTGTGGAGCGGGGGGGCCGCACTTACGGGAAGGGAGCAGTACTTC	CASSLWSGGAALTGREQYF
TRBV3-1/TRBV3-2	TRBJ1-6	few	.	TGTGCCAGCAGCCGCGGGGGGTCCTATAATTCACCCCTCCACTTT	CASSRGGSYNSPLHF
TRBV7-2	TRBJ2-6	.	TRBD2	TGTGCCAGCAGCTTACCCCGGGGGGGCTGGGGGGCCAACGTCCTGACTTTC	CASSLPRGGWGANVLTF
TRBV3-1/TRBV3-2	TRBJ1-1	.	.	TGTGCCACGTCGGGGAGGGGCACTGAAGCTTTCTTT	CATSGRGTEAFF
TRBV3-1/TRBV3-2	TRBJ1-2	.	.	TGTGCCAGCAGCCACACGTCGTCGAGGGGAGGCTACACCTTC	CASSHTSSRGGYTF
TRBV3-1/TRBV3-2	TRBJ2-7	.	.	TGTGCCAGCTCCCTCGTAGGGGCGCCTACCTACGAGCAGTACTTC	CASSLVGAPTYEQYF
TRBV2	TRBJ2-2	.	TRBD1	TGTGCCAGCAGGACAGGGGCCTCGAACACCGGGGAGCTGTTTTTT	CASRTGASNTGELFF
TRBV18	TRBJ1-5	.	.	TGTGCCAGCTCTCGGCAGGAGGATAGCAATCAGCCCCAGCATTTT	CASSRQEDSNQPQHF
TRBV7-2	TRBJ2-4	.	TRBD1	TGTGCCAGCAGCTACAGACAGGGGGCCAAAAACATTCAGTACTTC	CASSYRQGAKNIQYF
TRBV7-9	TRBJ2-5	few	.	TGTGCCAGCAGCAAGGACCAGTCCTTCCAAGAGACCCAGTACTTC	CASSKDQSFQETQYF
TRBV19	TRBJ1-1	.	TRBD1	TGTGCCAGTAGTGTACAGGGGGCGAGGTCCGAAGCTTTCTTT	CASSVQGARSEAFF
TRBV11-2	TRBJ2-1	once	.	TGTGCCAGCAGCCCGACGCTGGGGGTCAATGAGCAGTTCTTC	CASSPTLGVNEQFF
TRBV7-9	TRBJ1-2	.	TRBD1	TGTGCCAGCAGCTCAGCAGGGGGCGCAGACTATGGCTACACCTTC	CASSSAGGADYGYTF
TRBV27	TRBJ2-1	.	TRBD2	TGTGCCAGCAGCCGCTCCGTACTAGCGGGGGACCTTGAGCAGTTCTTC	CASSRSVLAGDLEQFF
TRBV7-9	TRBJ1-3	.	.	TGTGCCAGCAGCTTAGCCGGAACTGGGGGAAACACCATATATTTT	CASSLAGTGGNTIYF
TRBV27	TRBJ1-4	.	.	TGTGCCAGCAGTCCCCCTTTGGAAAAAAAACTGTTTTTT	CASSPPLEKKLFF
TRBV29-1	TRBJ2-1	once	TRBD2	TGCAGCGCCCAACCTAGCGGGGAAGGTAATGAGCAGTTCTTC	CSAQPSGEGNEQFF
TRBV7-9	TRBJ2-1	.	.	TGTGCCAGCAGCAAAAATTCGGGCGGGAATGAGCAGTTCTTC	CASSKNSGGNEQFF
TRBV10-3	TRBJ1-1	few	.	TGTGCCATAAAAACAGAGTTTAACACTGAAGCTTTCTTT	CAIKTEFNTEAFF
TRBV9	TRBJ2-1	few	TRBD2	TGTGCCAGCAGCGCCAAGACTAGCGGAGGATACAATGAGCAGTTCTTC	CASSAKTSGGYNEQFF
TRBV29-1	TRBJ2-3	.	.	TGCAGCGTTATGCGGGATCCAGATACGCAGTATTTT	CSVMRDPDTQYF
TRBV6-4	TRBJ2-1	.	TRBD2	TGTGCCAGCAGTGACGGGAGCGGGGGCCGGGATGAGCAGTTCTTC	CASSDGSGGRDEQFF
TRBV19	TRBJ2-3	.	TRBD2	TGTGCCAGTAAGGCGGGGGATACCACAGATACGCAGTATTTT	CASKAGDTTDTQYF